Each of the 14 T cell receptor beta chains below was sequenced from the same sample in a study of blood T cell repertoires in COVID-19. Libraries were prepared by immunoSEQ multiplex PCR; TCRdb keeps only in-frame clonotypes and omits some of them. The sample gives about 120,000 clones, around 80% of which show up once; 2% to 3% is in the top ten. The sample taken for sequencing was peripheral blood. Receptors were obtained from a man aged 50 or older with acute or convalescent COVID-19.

CDR3 in amino acids: CASSIGGIGYTF. CDR3 DNA: TGTGCCAGTAGTATCGGGGGGATTGGCTACACCTTC. The chain combines TRBV19 with TRBJ1-2; D is perhaps TRBD1 (5 bases). The CDR3 sequence is 12 residues long. Germline loops: CDR1 LNHDA, CDR2 SQIVND (reference sequence). Trimming took 3 bases from V and 7 from J, leaving 9 bases between them.

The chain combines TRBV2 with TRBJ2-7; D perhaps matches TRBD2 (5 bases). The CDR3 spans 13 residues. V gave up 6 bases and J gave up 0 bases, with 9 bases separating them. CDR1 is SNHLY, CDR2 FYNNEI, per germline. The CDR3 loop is CASRDWGSYEQYF. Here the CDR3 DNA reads TGTGCCAGCAGGGACTGGGGCTCCTACGAGCAGTACTTC.

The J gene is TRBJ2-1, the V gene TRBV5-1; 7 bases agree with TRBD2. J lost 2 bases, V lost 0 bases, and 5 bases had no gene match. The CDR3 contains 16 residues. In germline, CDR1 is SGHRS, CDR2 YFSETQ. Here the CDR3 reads CASSLVSREPYNEQFF. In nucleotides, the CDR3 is TGCGCCAGCAGCTTGGTTTCGCGGGAGCCCTACAATGAGCAGTTCTTC.

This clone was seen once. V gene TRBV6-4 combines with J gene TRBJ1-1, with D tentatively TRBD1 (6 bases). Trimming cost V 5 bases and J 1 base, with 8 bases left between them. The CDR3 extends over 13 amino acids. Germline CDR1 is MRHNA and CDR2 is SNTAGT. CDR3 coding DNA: TGTGCCAGCAGTTTGGACAGGAACACTGAAGCTTTCTTT. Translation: CASSLDRNTEAFF.

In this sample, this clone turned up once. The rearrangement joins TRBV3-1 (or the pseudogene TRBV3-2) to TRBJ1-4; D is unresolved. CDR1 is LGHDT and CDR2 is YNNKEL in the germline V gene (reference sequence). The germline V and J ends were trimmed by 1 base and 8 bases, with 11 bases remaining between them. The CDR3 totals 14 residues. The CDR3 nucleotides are TGTGCCAGCAGCCAAGGGGGAGCCGGGGAAAAACTGTTTTTT. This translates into CASSQGGAGEKLFF.

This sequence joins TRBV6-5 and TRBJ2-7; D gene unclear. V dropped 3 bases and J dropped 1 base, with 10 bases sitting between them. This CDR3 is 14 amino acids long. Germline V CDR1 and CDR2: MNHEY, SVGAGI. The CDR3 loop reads CASSYTGPSYEQYF. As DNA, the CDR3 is TGTGCCAGCAGTTATACTGGGCCTTCCTACGAGCAGTACTTC.

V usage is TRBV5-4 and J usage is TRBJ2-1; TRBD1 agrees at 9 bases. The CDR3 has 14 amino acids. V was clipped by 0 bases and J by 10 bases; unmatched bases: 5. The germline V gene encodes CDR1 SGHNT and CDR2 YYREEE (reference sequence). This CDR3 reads CASSLVQGAGEQFF. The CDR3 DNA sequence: TGTGCCAGCAGCTTGGTACAGGGGGCTGGGGAGCAGTTCTTC.

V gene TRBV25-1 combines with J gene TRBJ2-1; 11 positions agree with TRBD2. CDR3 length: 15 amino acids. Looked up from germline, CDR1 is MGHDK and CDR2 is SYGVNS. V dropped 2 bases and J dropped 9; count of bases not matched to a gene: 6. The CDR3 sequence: CASSETSGSLTEQFF. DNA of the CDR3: TGTGCCAGCAGTGAAACTAGCGGGAGTCTTACTGAGCAGTTCTTC.

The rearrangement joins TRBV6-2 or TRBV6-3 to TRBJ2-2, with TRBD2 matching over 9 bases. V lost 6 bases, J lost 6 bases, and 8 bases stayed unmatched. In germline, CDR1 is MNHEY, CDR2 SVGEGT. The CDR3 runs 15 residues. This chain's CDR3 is CASSRRGGLSGELFF. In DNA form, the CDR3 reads TGTGCCAGCAGCCGGCGGGGGGGCCTATCCGGGGAGCTGTTTTTT.

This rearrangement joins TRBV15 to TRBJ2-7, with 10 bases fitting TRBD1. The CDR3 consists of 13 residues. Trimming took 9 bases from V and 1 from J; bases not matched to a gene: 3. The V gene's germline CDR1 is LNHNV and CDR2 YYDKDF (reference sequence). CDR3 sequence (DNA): TGTGCCACGCGGGACAGGGGTTCCTACGAGCAGTACTTC. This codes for CATRDRGSYEQYF.

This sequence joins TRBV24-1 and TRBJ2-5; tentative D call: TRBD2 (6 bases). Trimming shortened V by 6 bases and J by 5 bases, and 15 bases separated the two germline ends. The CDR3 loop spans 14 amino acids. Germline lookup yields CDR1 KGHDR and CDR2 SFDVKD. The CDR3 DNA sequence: TGTGCCACCAGTAGCGGTAGCGGATGGGAGACCCAGTACTTC. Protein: CATSSGSGWETQYF.

CDR3 in amino acids: CASSPGWTEAFF. Written as DNA, the CDR3 is TGTGCCAGTAGTCCGGGGTGGACTGAAGCTTTCTTT. The V and J genes are TRBV19 and TRBJ1-1, with D hard to call. The CDR3 covers 12 residues. V was cut by 5 bases and J by 5 bases, with 9 bases left in between. Germline CDR1 reads LNHDA; CDR2 reads SQIVND (reference sequence). The variable domain in full, with the rest retrieved from reference TRBV19 and TRBJ1-1, is DGGITQSPKYLFRKEGQNVTLSCEQNLNHDAMYWYRQDPGQGLRLIYYSQIVNDFQKGDIAEGYSVSREKKESFPLTVTSAQKNPTAFYLCASSPGWTEAFFGQGTRLTVV.

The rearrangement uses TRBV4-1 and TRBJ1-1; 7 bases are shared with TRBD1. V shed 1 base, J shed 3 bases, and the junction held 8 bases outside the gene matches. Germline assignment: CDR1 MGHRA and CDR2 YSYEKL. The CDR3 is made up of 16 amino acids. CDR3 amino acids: CASSQVPLGQDTEAFF. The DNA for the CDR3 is TGCGCCAGCAGCCAAGTCCCTTTAGGACAGGACACTGAAGCTTTCTTT.

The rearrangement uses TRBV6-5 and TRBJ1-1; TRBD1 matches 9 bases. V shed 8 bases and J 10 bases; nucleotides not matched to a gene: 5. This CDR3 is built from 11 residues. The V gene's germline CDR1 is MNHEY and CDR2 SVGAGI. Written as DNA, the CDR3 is TGTGCCAGCGACAACAGGGGGCGAGCTTTCTTT. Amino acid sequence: CASDNRGRAFF.